One sample yielded the 25 T cell receptor beta chains listed below, sequenced in a study of blood T cell repertoires in COVID-19. Clones were sequenced by immunoSEQ multiplex PCR, and TCRdb holds only the in-frame ones, with some missing. The sample holds over 250,000 clones, 80% to 90% seen once. The sample consisted of PBMCs or T cells enriched from blood (not recorded which). The receptors were gathered from a woman between 18 and 30 years old who had recovered from COVID-19.

V gene TRBV13 combines with J gene TRBJ2-3, with D tentatively TRBD1 (6 bases). This CDR3 spans 14 amino acids. The germline CDR1 and CDR2 sequences are PRHDT and FYEKMQ (reference sequence). With 4 bases removed from V and 9 bases from J, the gap between germline ends came to 17 bases. The CDR3 nucleotides are TGTGCCAGCAGCTCGCGGACAGTCCTTGAGACGCAGTATTTT. Translated, it gives CASSSRTVLETQYF.

This clone appeared once. V and J are TRBV5-8 and TRBJ1-4; 7 bases map to TRBD1. The CDR3 is made up of 15 amino acids. CDR1 is SGHTS, CDR2 YDEGEE, per germline. The V and J ends lost 3 bases and 3 bases, in that order; junction bases with no gene match: 5. CDR3 in DNA: TGTGCCAGCAGCTCCTGGACAGGTTCTAATGAAAAACTGTTTTTT. It specifies CASSSWTGSNEKLFF. The full variable domain, completed using reference TRBV5-8 and TRBJ1-4, is EAGVTQSPTHLIKTRGQQATLRCSPISGHTSVYWYQQALGLGLQFLLWYDEGEERNRGNFPPRFSGRQFPNYSSELNVNALELEDSALYLCASSSWTGSNEKLFFGSGTQLSVL.

This clone appeared a single time. V is TRBV2 and J is TRBJ2-5; maybe TRBD1 (6 bases). The ends were cut back, 6 bases at V and 5 bases at J, with 16 bases in the middle. The CDR3 spans 14 residues. Germline V gene sequence: CDR1 SNHLY, CDR2 FYNNEI. The CDR3 region has the DNA TGTGCCAGCAGGTTGGACAGTTCATTCGAGACCCAGTACTTC. Translated: CASRLDSSFETQYF.

This clone was counted once. The chain employs TRBV28 and TRBJ1-6, with D possibly being TRBD1 (5 bases). The V end was cut by 2 bases, the J end by 4 bases, with 9 bases between. Germline V CDR1 and CDR2: MDHEN, SYDVKM. The CDR3 is 15 residues long. Here the CDR3 DNA reads TGTGCCAGCAGTTTAACAGGCATATATAATTCACCCCTCCACTTT. This gives the protein CASSLTGIYNSPLHF.

The chain links TRBV28 to TRBJ1-4; D not certain. Looked up from germline, CDR1 is MDHEN and CDR2 is SYDVKM. There are 16 residues in the CDR3. V shed 6 bases and J shed 4 bases, with 18 bases lying between them. The CDR3 here is CASRGALWNLNEKLFF. The CDR3 nucleotides are TGTGCCAGCAGGGGCGCCCTGTGGAACCTTAATGAAAAACTGTTTTTT. Together with reference TRBV28 and TRBJ1-4, the CDR3 gives the full variable domain: DVKVTQSSRYLVKRTGEKVFLECVQDMDHENMFWYRQDPGLGLRLIYFSYDVKMKEKGDIPEGYSVSREKKERFSLILESASTNQTSMYLCASRGALWNLNEKLFFGSGTQLSVL.

The rearrangement links TRBV28 to TRBJ1-3; no reliable D call. The CDR3 length is 14 residues. Trimming took 6 bases from V and 4 from J, leaving 13 bases between them. From germline, CDR1 is MDHEN and CDR2 SYDVKM. The CDR3 sequence: CASSSRARGNTIYF. The CDR3 DNA is TGTGCCAGCAGCTCGAGGGCGAGGGGAAACACCATATATTTT.

The count of this clone is one. This same CDR3 is encoded by further DNA sequences in the sample. The chain has TRBV3-1 (or the pseudogene TRBV3-2) and TRBJ1-5; D perhaps matches TRBD1 (5 bases). V was clipped by 1 base and J by 4 bases, with 8 bases between them. This CDR3 region has 14 residues. Per germline, CDR1 LGHDT and CDR2 YNNKEL (reference sequence). The CDR3 loop reads CASSQGQRNQPQHF. CDR3 in DNA: TGTGCCAGCAGCCAAGGACAGAGGAATCAGCCCCAGCATTTT.

The chain has TRBV7-8 and TRBJ2-1, with a weak D call TRBD2 (7 bases). CDR1 is SGHVS, CDR2 FQNEAQ, per germline. The CDR3 runs 18 residues. Between the trimmed V and J ends, which lost 1 base and 0 bases, there was a span of 16 bases. CDR3 nucleotide sequence: TGTGCCAGCAGCTTAGTTGAGGGGGGGCGGAGCTCCTACAATGAGCAGTTCTTC. It yields the protein CASSLVEGGRSSYNEQFF.

There are a few counts of this clone. The chain recombines TRBV9 with TRBJ2-5, with TRBD1 identical over 11 bases. The CDR3 sequence is 15 residues long. Germline loops: CDR1 SGDLS, CDR2 YYNGEE. With 3 bases clipped from V and 5 bases from J, the junction kept 6 bases outside the gene matches. The CDR3 sequence: CASSDGQGAGETQYF. CDR3 nucleotides: TGTGCCAGCAGCGATGGACAGGGGGCCGGGGAGACCCAGTACTTC.

CDR3 nucleotide sequence: TGCGCCAGCAGCTCGGGACTTCTACCCTCCTACGAGCAGTACTTC. This encodes CASSSGLLPSYEQYF. The chain recombines TRBV5-1 with TRBJ2-7; a weak D match, TRBD2 (6 bases). The CDR3 consists of 15 residues. Trimming removed 3 bases at V and 0 bases at J, with 13 bases between. Germline V gene lookup returns CDR1 SGHRS and CDR2 YFSETQ.

The chain links TRBV19 to TRBJ1-5; 7 bases line up with TRBD1. This CDR3 contains 15 residues. V shed 3 bases, J shed 3 bases, and the junction held 5 bases outside the gene matches. Looked up from germline, CDR1 is LNHDA and CDR2 is SQIVND (reference sequence). The CDR3 spells CASSMEGAANQPQHF. CDR3 in DNA: TGTGCCAGTAGTATGGAGGGGGCAGCCAATCAGCCCCAGCATTTT.

CDR3 coding DNA: TGTGCCAGCAGCTTAGGGACAGGGGGCCGTGGCTACACCTTC. It translates to CASSLGTGGRGYTF. The chain is built from TRBV7-8 and TRBJ1-2, with 11 bases identical to TRBD1. The CDR3 is 14 residues long. The junction had 2 bases not matched to a gene; V was cut back by 1 base and J by 7 bases. The germline V gene encodes CDR1 SGHVS and CDR2 FQNEAQ.

This rearrangement joins TRBV7-8 to TRBJ1-1, with D perhaps matching TRBD1 (6 bases). Deletions cut 10 bases from V and 0 bases from J, with 12 bases between. The CDR3 runs to 13 residues. CDR1 is SGHVS and CDR2 is FQNEAQ in the germline V gene. DNA of the CDR3: TGTGCCACAGGACAGCGGCTGAACACTGAAGCTTTCTTT. This translates into CATGQRLNTEAFF.

The chain is built from TRBV7-9 and TRBJ1-2; TRBD1 matches 10 bases. There are 15 residues in the CDR3. In germline, CDR1 is SEHNR, CDR2 FQNEAQ (reference sequence). V was clipped by 1 base and J by 1 base; unmatched bases: 0. The CDR3 nucleotides are TGTGCCAGCAGCTTAGGGACAGGGGGTAACTATGGCTACACCTTC. This gives the protein CASSLGTGGNYGYTF.

V and J are TRBV27 and TRBJ1-1; 7 bases map to TRBD1. From germline, CDR1 is MNHEY and CDR2 SMNVEV (reference sequence). The CDR3 sequence is 15 residues long. The ends lost 6 bases at V and 4 bases at J; junction bases unmatched: 11. CDR3 bases: TGTGCCAGCAGCTCCTGGACAGGCTCGAGCACTGAAGCTTTCTTT. It specifies CASSSWTGSSTEAFF.

The chain links TRBV4-1 to TRBJ1-5; D gene uncertain. The CDR3 loop spans 13 amino acids. Between the trimmed V and J ends, which lost 3 bases and 3 bases, there was a span of 6 bases. CDR1 and CDR2 (germline): MGHRA, YSYEKL. CDR3 bases: TGCGCCAGCAGCCAGGGCTCCAATCAGCCCCAGCATTTT. Translation gives CASSQGSNQPQHF.

The chain has TRBV19 and TRBJ2-3; D not certain. The CDR3 consists of 13 residues. CDR1 is LNHDA and CDR2 is SQIVND in the germline V gene (reference sequence). The germline V and J ends were trimmed by 6 bases and 1 base, with 8 bases remaining between them. CDR3 protein: CASSHKRTDTQYF. CDR3 nucleotide sequence: TGTGCCAGTAGCCATAAGCGCACAGATACGCAGTATTTT.

The rearrangement uses TRBV24-1 and TRBJ1-1, with TRBD1 matching over 10 bases. CDR3 length: 16 amino acids. The trim removed 7 bases at V and 5 bases at J, leaving 12 bases unmatched. Germline V gives CDR1 KGHDR, CDR2 SFDVKD. The CDR3 DNA sequence: TGTGCCACCAGGCCGGGACAGGGGATAAGGAAAACTGAAGCTTTCTTT. This codes for CATRPGQGIRKTEAFF.

The gene calls are TRBV27 and TRBJ2-5; tentative D call: TRBD2 (6 bases). CDR3 length: 13 residues. V was cut by 6 bases and J by 5 bases, with 13 bases left in between. CDR1 and CDR2 from the germline V gene are MNHEY and SMNVEV (reference sequence). The CDR3 loop reads CASRLRGGETQYF. The DNA for the CDR3 is TGTGCCAGCAGGTTGCGGGGTGGGGAGACCCAGTACTTC.

The V and J genes are TRBV5-1 and TRBJ2-7, with 8 bases fitting TRBD2. Germline V gives CDR1 SGHRS, CDR2 YFSETQ. Trimming removed 4 bases from V and 3 bases from J; junction bases left unmatched: 9. This CDR3 comprises 15 residues. The CDR3 reads CASSPGLGMGYEQYF. CDR3 coding DNA: TGCGCCAGCAGCCCGGGACTAGGTATGGGCTACGAGCAGTACTTC.

The V call is TRBV18, the J call TRBJ1-1; 7 nucleotides agree with TRBD1. The CDR3 is 15 amino acids. Germline V lookup: CDR1 KGHSH, CDR2 LQKENI. Trimming cost V 3 bases and J 6 bases; bases outside gene matches: 10. CDR3 in amino acids: CASSPVGRGKSEAFF. The CDR3 coding sequence is TGTGCCAGCTCACCGGTAGGCAGGGGGAAGTCTGAAGCTTTCTTT.

The chain recombines TRBV7-6 with TRBJ2-3; D possibly corresponds to TRBD2 (6 bases). This CDR3 has 17 residues. Germline lookup yields CDR1 SGHVS and CDR2 FNYEAQ. V lost 1 base, J lost 8 bases, and 22 bases lay in between. The CDR3 nucleotides are TGTGCCAGCAGCTTAGGAGGGATGGGGCAGCTGGAGGGTACGCAGTATTTT. It is translated as CASSLGGMGQLEGTQYF.

With regard to this clone: An end of the junction differs from the germline gene, which may be a read error. The V gene is TRBV6-5, the J gene TRBJ2-1; D gene uncertain. Germline V CDR1 and CDR2: MNHEY, SVGAGI. The CDR3 has 13 amino acids. This CDR3 is CASSPESYDEQFF. The CDR3 coding sequence is TGTGCCAGCAGTCCCGAGAGCTACGATGAGCAGTTCTTC.

Only one count was recorded for this clone. The gene calls are TRBV30 and TRBJ2-7, with D unresolved. V was clipped by 1 base and J by 4 bases, with 5 bases between them. The CDR3 sequence is 11 residues long. Looked up from germline, CDR1 is GTSNPN and CDR2 is SVGIG (reference sequence). CDR3 nucleotide sequence: TGTGCCTGGAGTGCGAGGTACGAGCAGTACTTC. This encodes CAWSARYEQYF.

V usage is TRBV19 and J usage is TRBJ1-6; D not resolved. The CDR3 runs to 13 residues. CDR1 LNHDA and CDR2 SQIVND come from the germline V gene (reference sequence). Trimming cost V 1 base and J 5 bases, with 3 bases left between them. The CDR3 sequence: CASSIANNSPLHF. The CDR3 DNA sequence: TGTGCCAGTAGTATAGCTAATAATTCACCCCTCCACTTT.